The 13 T cell receptor beta chains reported below all come from one sample, sequenced in a study of prognosis after radiotherapy for stage I lung cancer. TCR beta CDR3 amplification from genomic DNA was performed by two-round multiplex PCR. Gene-specific primers for each TRBV and TRBJ gene drove first-round PCR. TCRdb used MiXCR to reprocess the multiplex PCR reads, holding one entry per CDR3 protein. This sample has around 18,000 distinct CDR3 sequences, with 29% found just once. The material sequenced was PBMCs, taken before or after stereotactic body radiation therapy (not recorded which). The receptor source for this set is a donor aged 50 or older with non-small cell lung cancer.

The genes are TRBV29-1 and TRBJ1-4; 8 nucleotides line up with TRBD1. J gave up 7 bases and V 7 bases, and 8 bases lay outside the gene matches. Germline V lookup: CDR1 SQVTM, CDR2 ANQGSEA. CDR3 length: 13 amino acids. CDR3 bases: TGCAGCGCACTTGTACAGGGGGTTGAAAAACTGTTTTTT. This codes for CSALVQGVEKLFF. Full variable domain (missing parts from reference TRBV29-1 and TRBJ1-4): SAVISQKPSRDICQRGTSLTIQCQVDSQVTMMFWYRQQPGQSLTLIATANQGSEATYESGFVIDKFPISRPNLTFSTLTVSNMSPEDSSIYLCSALVQGVEKLFFGSGTQLSVL.

This clonotype came up many times. The chain uses TRBV27 and TRBJ1-1; TRBD1 agrees at 7 bases. V was pared by 0 bases and J by 3 bases, with 4 bases of the junction left unmatched. Germline CDR1 reads MNHEY; CDR2 reads SMNVEV (reference sequence). The CDR3 contains 15 residues. The CDR3 DNA reads as TGTGCCAGCAGTTTATCGCAGGGGGGGGACACTGAAGCTTTCTTT. This encodes CASSLSQGGDTEAFF.

This clonotype was seen a single time. Lacking the conserved final phenylalanine or tryptophan, this CDR3 likely reflects a read error. The chain recombines TRBV12-3 or TRBV12-4 with TRBJ2-7, with D tentatively TRBD1 or TRBD2 (5 bases each). The CDR3 is made up of 13 amino acids. V dropped 10 bases and J dropped 6 bases, with 19 bases sitting between them. The CDR3 coding sequence is TGTGCCAACAACCCTGAGGGGAGTAGCGAGCAGTACTTA. Its protein product is CANNPEGSSEQYL.

This clonotype rates as medium-sized. The V call is TRBV12-3 or TRBV12-4, the J call TRBJ2-1; TRBD2 might be the D (5 bases). V lost 4 bases, J lost 6 bases, and 10 bases lay in between. This CDR3 has 13 residues. The CDR3 DNA reads as TGTGCCAGCAGTTCCATAGGGAGCAATGAGCAGTTCTTC. Protein sequence: CASSSIGSNEQFF.

As to this clonotype: This is likely an artifact of a read error, given a far larger clone one base away. V usage is TRBV27 and J usage is TRBJ2-7, with 10 bases matching TRBD1. Germline lookup yields CDR1 MNHEY and CDR2 SMNVEV (reference sequence). V lost 5 bases to trimming and J lost 7 bases; unmatched junction nucleotides: 8. The CDR3 contains 14 residues. CDR3 region: CASSPGQGGNEQYF. DNA for the CDR3: TGTGCCAGCAGTCCAGGACAGGGGGGCAATGAGCAGTACTTC.

The chain recombines TRBV28 with TRBJ1-2; D might be TRBD1 (5 bases). This CDR3 contains 13 residues. The V gene's germline CDR1 is MDHEN and CDR2 SYDVKM. Trimming left V 6 bases short and J 8 bases short, with 16 bases between. The CDR3 loop reads CASRGTAIRGYTF. The DNA for the CDR3 is TGTGCCAGCAGAGGGACTGCAATCCGCGGCTACACCTTC.

This clonotype was seen at least ten times. This chain joins TRBV10-3 and TRBJ1-2; D gene unclear. Germline CDR1 and CDR2: ENHRY and SYGVKD. The CDR3 loop spans 14 amino acids. Trimming took 4 bases from V and 4 from J, leaving 13 bases between them. CDR3 residues: CAISVTVGGYGYTF. The DNA for the CDR3 is TGTGCCATCAGTGTCACAGTCGGTGGCTATGGCTACACCTTC.

This clonotype appeared a few times. This could be a read error, since a much larger clone is one nucleotide away. As DNA, the CDR3 is TGTGCCTGTTCCCGAGGGAGCAATGAGCAGCTCTTC. Translated, it gives CACSRGSNEQLF. The chain couples TRBV6-1 to TRBJ2-1, with D tentatively TRBD2 (5 bases). This CDR3 is 12 amino acids long. Looked up from germline, CDR1 is MNHNS and CDR2 is SASEGT.

Many counts were recorded for this clonotype. The V and J genes are TRBV6-5 and TRBJ2-1; 11 nucleotides line up with TRBD1. The CDR3 contains 15 residues. Germline assignment: CDR1 MNHEY and CDR2 SVGAGI. The V gene end was trimmed by 2 bases and the J gene end by 10 bases; junction bases not matched to a gene: 7. The CDR3 loop reads CASSYRTGGSREQFF. The DNA for the CDR3 is TGTGCCAGCAGTTACCGGACAGGGGGCTCTCGGGAGCAGTTCTTC.

On this clonotype: This may be a read error: a much more frequent sequence differs by one nucleotide. Lacking the conserved final phenylalanine or tryptophan, this CDR3 likely reflects a read error. The chain has TRBV6-1 and TRBJ1-2; D gene uncertain. The CDR3 sequence is 12 residues long. Germline assignment: CDR1 MNHNS and CDR2 SASEGT. V was pared by 6 bases and J by 4 bases, with 9 bases between. CDR3 nucleotide sequence: TGTGCCAGCAGGAATACGGGCTATGGCTACACCTCC. It encodes CASRNTGYGYTS.

Concerning this clonotype: A read error is likely, as this CDR3 ends without the conserved phenylalanine or tryptophan. The limits of the CDR3 on the DNA are not certain, so only TCRdb's listed CDR3 is given. The V call is TRBV6-5, the J call TRBJ2-6. The CDR3 comprises 15 residues, both ends counted. From germline, CDR1 is MNHEY and CDR2 SVGAGI. CDR3: CASSYLVSGANVLNS.

This clonotype was recorded many times. This chain links TRBV7-3 with TRBJ2-2; 15 bases fit TRBD2. V lost 4 bases to trimming and J lost 3 bases; unmatched junction nucleotides: 12. Germline loops: CDR1 SGHTA, CDR2 FQGTGA. The CDR3 covers 20 residues. The CDR3 reads CASSSLGGTSGRLYTGELFF. The CDR3 region has the DNA TGTGCCAGCAGCTCCCTAGGGGGGACTAGCGGGAGGCTGTACACCGGGGAGCTGTTTTTT.

This clonotype was observed many times. The chain joins TRBV20-1 to TRBJ2-3, with 9 positions matching TRBD2. The J segment lost 6 bases and the V segment lost 0 bases, leaving 1 base of the junction unmatched. Germline loops: CDR1 DFQATT, CDR2 SNEGSKA (reference sequence). The CDR3 covers 13 residues. Here the CDR3 DNA reads TGCAGTGCTAGAGATGGACTAGCGGATACGCAGTATTTT. It is translated as CSARDGLADTQYF.